A single sample is the source of the 27 T cell receptor beta chains below, sequenced in a study of T cell responses to AZD1222 COVID-19 vaccine. Sequencing used immunoSEQ multiplex PCR; TCRdb keeps in-frame clones, though not all of them. The data show 85,000 to 130,000 clones, 89% seen once. The sample was peripheral blood, taken on day 0 of AZD1222 vaccination. The receptors come from an adult in good health.

J is TRBJ1-1 and V is TRBV19, with a tentative D call TRBD1 (5 bases). The CDR3 is 14 residues long. The germline V and J ends were trimmed by 6 bases and 3 bases, with 14 bases remaining between them. Germline V gene sequence: CDR1 LNHDA, CDR2 SQIVND (reference sequence). The CDR3 is CASRTDSRYTEAFF. CDR3 nucleotides: TGTGCCAGTAGAACCGACAGTCGGTACACTGAAGCTTTCTTT.

This clone has more than one count but fewer than ten. The J gene is TRBJ2-1, the V gene TRBV11-3; a weak D match, TRBD1 (6 bases). Trimming took off 2 bases at V and 3 bases at J, with 14 bases between the two ends. This CDR3 is 16 amino acids long. Germline V gene lookup returns CDR1 SGHNT and CDR2 YENEEA. The CDR3, as DNA: TGTGCCAGCAGCTTACGGGCAGGGGACGGCTACAATGAGCAGTTCTTC. Translation: CASSLRAGDGYNEQFF.

This clone was seen once. V is TRBV5-5 and J is TRBJ2-1, with D tentatively TRBD2 (5 bases). Trimming stripped 4 bases from V and 0 bases from J, with 14 bases between. The germline V gene encodes CDR1 SGHKS and CDR2 YYEKEE (reference sequence). This CDR3 comprises 16 residues. CDR3 loop: CASSQRRAGSYNEQFF. In DNA, the CDR3 is TGTGCCAGCAGCCAAAGGCGGGCGGGCTCCTACAATGAGCAGTTCTTC.

V usage is TRBV27 and J usage is TRBJ1-3; D may be TRBD1 (6 bases). V dropped 5 bases and J dropped 0 bases, with 11 bases sitting between them. This CDR3 is 15 amino acids long. The germline CDR1 and CDR2 sequences are MNHEY and SMNVEV (reference sequence). The CDR3 DNA reads TGTGCCAGCAGTACCGACAGGAGCTCTGGAAACACCATATATTTT. This encodes CASSTDRSSGNTIYF.

This chain joins TRBV7-6 and TRBJ2-2; unclear D gene. The ends were cut back, 0 bases at V and 7 bases at J, with 6 bases in the middle. The V gene's germline CDR1 is SGHVS and CDR2 FNYEAQ. CDR3 length: 13 amino acids. CDR3 nucleotide sequence: TGTGCCAGCAGCTTAGCCCCCGGCGGGGAGCTGTTTTTT. This encodes CASSLAPGGELFF.

The V call is TRBV6-5, the J call TRBJ1-2; D perhaps matches TRBD1 (5 bases). This CDR3 contains 11 residues. Per germline, CDR1 MNHEY and CDR2 SVGAGI. The V gene lost 5 bases and the J gene lost 7 bases, with 8 bases spanning the gap. The CDR3 reads CASSPGVGYTF. The CDR3 region has the DNA TGTGCCAGCAGTCCGGGGGTTGGCTACACCTTC.

The chain links TRBV14 to TRBJ2-1; D is uncertain. There are 13 residues in the CDR3. Germline V gives CDR1 SGHDN, CDR2 FVKESK. Trimming removed 4 bases from V and 1 base from J, with 5 bases in between. CDR3 bases: TGTGCCAGCAGCCCAAATTCCTACAATGAGCAGTTCTTC. It specifies CASSPNSYNEQFF. Full variable domain (remainder filled in from reference TRBV14 and TRBJ2-1): EAGVTQFPSHSVIEKGQTVTLRCDPISGHDNLYWYRRVMGKEIKFLLHFVKESKQDESGMPNNRFLAERTGGTYSTLKVQPAELEDSGVYFCASSPNSYNEQFFGPGTRLTVL.

J is TRBJ1-2 and V is TRBV27, with TRBD1 matching over 8 bases. Germline CDR1 MNHEY, CDR2 SMNVEV (reference sequence). The CDR3 covers 14 residues. Unmatched junction bases numbered 5, after V lost 4 bases and J lost 4 bases. Here the CDR3 reads CASSSAGGGYGYTF. The DNA of the CDR3 is TGTGCCAGCAGTTCAGCAGGGGGCGGCTATGGCTACACCTTC.

The chain couples TRBV19 to TRBJ1-1; D remains ambiguous. The CDR3 has 15 residues. V lost 4 bases and J 11 bases, leaving 23 bases between the germline ends. Germline V gene lookup returns CDR1 LNHDA and CDR2 SQIVND (reference sequence). Here the CDR3 DNA reads TGTGCCAGTAGTAGCGCAGGCTCGGAGGGCCGATATGCTTTCTTT. Translated: CASSSAGSEGRYAFF.

The gene calls are TRBV20-1 and TRBJ1-2; D is undetermined. The CDR3 has 13 amino acids. V gave up 3 bases and J gave up 5 bases, with 13 bases separating them. Per the germline V gene, CDR1 is DFQATT and CDR2 is SNEGSKA (reference sequence). The CDR3 region is CSASGESYYGYTF. The CDR3 nucleotides read TGCAGTGCTAGTGGGGAGTCCTATTATGGCTACACCTTC.

The chain has TRBV28 and TRBJ2-1; D might be TRBD2 (7 bases). CDR1 MDHEN and CDR2 SYDVKM come from the germline V gene. This CDR3 is built from 15 residues. The V end lost 7 bases, the J end lost 0 bases, and 13 bases lay between the germline ends. CDR3 in amino acids: CASTWGGRSYNEQFF. The CDR3 bases are TGTGCCAGCACCTGGGGGGGCCGCTCCTACAATGAGCAGTTCTTC.

The CDR3 reads CASSLGVASNQPQHF. As DNA, the CDR3 is TGCGCCAGCAGCTTGGGTGTCGCCAGCAATCAGCCCCAGCATTTT. V usage is TRBV5-1 and J usage is TRBJ1-5; D gene ambiguous. The CDR3 is 15 residues long. Germline-derived CDR1 and CDR2 are SGHRS and YFSETQ. Trimming removed 0 bases from V and 1 base from J, with 8 bases in between.

The chain carries TRBV5-1 and TRBJ2-1; 8 bases fit TRBD1. The J segment lost 5 bases and the V segment lost 0 bases, leaving 10 bases of the junction unmatched. From germline, CDR1 is SGHRS and CDR2 YFSETQ. The CDR3 sequence is 17 residues long. CDR3 nucleotide sequence: TGCGCCAGCAGCTTGGCCATGGTTCAGGGGGCCGACAATGAGCAGTTCTTC. It encodes CASSLAMVQGADNEQFF.

This sequence joins TRBV9 and TRBJ1-1; no clear D. There are 15 residues in the CDR3. V was pared by 0 bases and J by 1 base, with 10 bases between. The germline gives CDR1 SGDLS, CDR2 YYNGEE. CDR3 in amino acids: CASSVEPGGNTEAFF. For the CDR3, the DNA is TGTGCCAGCAGCGTAGAACCAGGTGGGAACACTGAAGCTTTCTTT.

This clone showed up just once. This rearrangement joins TRBV3-1 (or the pseudogene TRBV3-2) to TRBJ2-7; 8 positions match TRBD1. CDR1 is LGHDT and CDR2 is YNNKEL in the germline V gene (reference sequence). CDR3 length: 15 amino acids. V gave up 5 bases and J gave up 4 bases; unmatched junction bases: 10. This CDR3 is CASSYLQGARYEQYF. CDR3 coding DNA: TGTGCCAGCAGCTATCTGCAGGGGGCTAGGTACGAGCAGTACTTC.

By proportion, this clone is large (0.1 to 1%). The chain couples TRBV3-1 (or the pseudogene TRBV3-2) to TRBJ2-5; D is perhaps TRBD2 (6 bases). Germline assignment: CDR1 LGHDT and CDR2 YNNKEL (reference sequence). CDR3 length: 14 amino acids. V was pared by 3 bases and J by 4 bases, with 12 bases between. CDR3 DNA: TGTGCCAGCAGCCAGACTAGTGGGAGAGAGACCCAGTACTTC. This sequence encodes CASSQTSGRETQYF.

The chain couples TRBV9 to TRBJ1-1; D is possibly TRBD1 (6 bases). This CDR3 has 14 residues. V shed 6 bases and J shed 4 bases, with 16 bases lying between them. Germline CDR1 reads SGDLS; CDR2 reads YYNGEE. The CDR3 is CASTLGGAATEAFF. DNA of the CDR3: TGTGCCAGCACCCTTGGGGGGGCGGCCACTGAAGCTTTCTTT.

This chain joins TRBV9 and TRBJ1-4, with D unresolved. Germline V gene lookup returns CDR1 SGDLS and CDR2 YYNGEE. The CDR3 consists of 14 residues. With 0 bases removed from V and 5 bases from J, the gap between germline ends came to 8 bases. The CDR3 here is CASSVEHGNEKLFF. The DNA for the CDR3 is TGTGCCAGCAGCGTAGAGCACGGGAATGAAAAACTGTTTTTT.

The gene calls are TRBV15 and TRBJ2-1, with 8 bases fitting TRBD2. CDR3 size: 15 residues. Germline CDR1 is LNHNV and CDR2 is YYDKDF (reference sequence). V gave up 1 base and J gave up 8 bases; unmatched junction bases: 7. CDR3 region: CATSRVFRGGYEQFF. The DNA of the CDR3 is TGTGCCACCAGCAGAGTCTTTCGGGGGGGCTATGAGCAGTTCTTC.

The chain links TRBV19 to TRBJ1-5; 8 nucleotides match TRBD1. This CDR3 spans 17 amino acids. The V gene's germline CDR1 is LNHDA and CDR2 SQIVND (reference sequence). The junction had 9 bases not matched to a gene; V was cut back by 5 bases and J by 0 bases. CDR3 amino acids: CASSEPSGGYSNQPQHF. Written as DNA, the CDR3 is TGTGCCAGTAGTGAACCCTCAGGGGGCTATAGCAATCAGCCCCAGCATTTT. The full variable domain, in which reference TRBV19 and TRBJ1-5 provide the parts outside the CDR3, is DGGITQSPKYLFRKEGQNVTLSCEQNLNHDAMYWYRQDPGQGLRLIYYSQIVNDFQKGDIAEGYSVSREKKESFPLTVTSAQKNPTAFYLCASSEPSGGYSNQPQHFGDGTRLSIL.

The rearrangement uses TRBV19 and TRBJ1-2; D is possibly TRBD1 (5 bases). In germline, CDR1 is LNHDA, CDR2 SQIVND (reference sequence). The CDR3 has 14 residues. Trimming cost V 5 bases and J 3 bases, with 13 bases left between them. CDR3 in DNA: TGTGCCAGTAGTGACGACTGGGGGGACTATGGCTACACCTTC. This translates into CASSDDWGDYGYTF.

The chain uses TRBV7-9 and TRBJ1-6, with 7 nucleotides matching TRBD1. V was pared by 2 bases and J by 6 bases, with 7 bases of the junction left unmatched. Germline lookup yields CDR1 SEHNR and CDR2 FQNEAQ (reference sequence). The CDR3 loop spans 16 amino acids. In DNA, the CDR3 is TGTGCCAGCAGCTTATCAGTGACAGGGTTTAATTCACCCCTCCACTTT. Translated: CASSLSVTGFNSPLHF.

The gene calls are TRBV6-5 and TRBJ1-1; D ambiguous. V was cut by 2 bases and J by 5 bases, with 15 bases left in between. Germline loops: CDR1 MNHEY, CDR2 SVGAGI. There are 15 residues in the CDR3. This CDR3 is CASSYRVRGGTEAFF. For the CDR3, the DNA is TGTGCCAGCAGTTACCGTGTCAGAGGCGGGACTGAAGCTTTCTTT.

V usage is TRBV6-5 and J usage is TRBJ1-1; D is ambiguous. The CDR3 is made up of 14 amino acids. CDR1 and CDR2 (germline): MNHEY, SVGAGI. V was pared by 2 bases and J by 0 bases, with 7 bases between. The chain's CDR3 is CASSYGRMNTEAFF. The CDR3 bases are TGTGCCAGCAGTTACGGCAGGATGAACACTGAAGCTTTCTTT.

The chain carries TRBV18 and TRBJ2-1, with TRBD2 identical over 15 bases. The CDR3 covers 18 residues. J lost 8 bases, V lost 2 bases, and 10 bases had no gene match. Germline values: CDR1 KGHSH, CDR2 LQKENI. CDR3 DNA sequence: TGTGCCAGCTCACCAGGGAGCGGACTAGCGGGGGGGCTGGATGAGCAGTTCTTC. It translates to CASSPGSGLAGGLDEQFF.

This chain links TRBV11-2 with TRBJ1-1; perhaps TRBD1 as D (6 bases). The CDR3 length is 15 residues. Germline values: CDR1 SGHAT, CDR2 FQNNGV. V was trimmed by 2 bases and J by 5 bases, leaving 15 bases between them. CDR3 protein: CASSLSRGVNTEAFF. The CDR3 DNA follows: TGTGCCAGCAGCTTATCTAGGGGGGTTAATACTGAAGCTTTCTTT. The complete variable domain, with remaining parts taken from reference TRBV11-2 and TRBJ1-1, reads EAGVAQSPRYKIIEKRQSVAFWCNPISGHATLYWYQQILGQGPKLLIQFQNNGVVDDSQLPKDRFSAERLKGVDSTLKIQPAKLEDSAVYLCASSLSRGVNTEAFFGQGTRLTVV.

The V gene is TRBV6-5, the J gene TRBJ1-1, with TRBD1 identical over 7 bases. Per germline, CDR1 MNHEY and CDR2 SVGAGI. Trimming took 4 bases from V and 3 from J; bases not matched to a gene: 5. This CDR3 is built from 14 residues. The CDR3 loop reads CASSFGQVYTEAFF. Here the CDR3 DNA reads TGTGCCAGCAGTTTCGGACAGGTCTACACTGAAGCTTTCTTT.